This TCR beta chain was sequenced in a study of T cell repertoires in cytomegalovirus infection. TCRdb reanalysed the reads using MiXCR and keeps one entry per CDR3 protein. This sample yields roughly 100,000 distinct CDR3 sequences, of which less than 55% are seen a single time; about two thirds belongs to the top ten. The V end lost 4 bases, the J end lost 4 bases, and 17 bases lay between the germline ends. The CDR3 loop spans 16 amino acids. CDR1 and CDR2 (germline): MDHEN, SYDVKM. This clonotype was picked up a small number of times. The antigen is undetermined. Broader study findings: The cumulative frequency of public TCR beta families identified carriers of CMV plus the relevant HLA. CMV-specific TCR beta clonotypes restricted by HLA-C dominated the ex vivo response.

The rearrangement uses TRBV28 and TRBJ1-3; no clear D. The source of this sequence is a human donor in good health (CMV status not recorded). Some clones in this sample may be carry-over from other donors' samples. The specimen comprised CD8+ T cells from cultured PBMCs, sampled from culture after CMV antigen stimulation. The CDR3 sequence: CASSSPRGVSGNTIYF. CDR3 coding DNA: TGTGCCAGCAGTTCACCAAGAGGTGTATCAGGAAACACCATATATTTT.